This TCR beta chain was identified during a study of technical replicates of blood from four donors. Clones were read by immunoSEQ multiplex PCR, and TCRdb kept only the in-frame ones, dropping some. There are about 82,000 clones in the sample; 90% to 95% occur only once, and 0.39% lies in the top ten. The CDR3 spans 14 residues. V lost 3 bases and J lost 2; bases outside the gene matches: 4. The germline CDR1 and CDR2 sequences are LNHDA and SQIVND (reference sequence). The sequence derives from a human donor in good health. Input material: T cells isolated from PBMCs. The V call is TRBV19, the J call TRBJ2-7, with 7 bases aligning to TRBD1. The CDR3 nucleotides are TGTGCCAGTAGTATCGGTGGGACAGCCTACGAGCAGTACTTC. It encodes CASSIGGTAYEQYF.